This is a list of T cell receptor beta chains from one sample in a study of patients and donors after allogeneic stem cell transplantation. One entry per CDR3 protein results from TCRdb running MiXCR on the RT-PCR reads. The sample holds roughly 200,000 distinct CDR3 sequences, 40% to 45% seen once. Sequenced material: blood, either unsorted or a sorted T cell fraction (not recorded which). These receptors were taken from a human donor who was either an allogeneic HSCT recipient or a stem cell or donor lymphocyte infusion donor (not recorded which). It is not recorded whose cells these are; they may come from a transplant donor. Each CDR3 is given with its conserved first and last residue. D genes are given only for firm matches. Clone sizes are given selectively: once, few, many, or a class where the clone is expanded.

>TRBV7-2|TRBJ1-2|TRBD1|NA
CASSLGDRRYYGYTF
TGTGCCAGCAGCTTAGGGGACAGGCGTTACTATGGCTACACCTTC
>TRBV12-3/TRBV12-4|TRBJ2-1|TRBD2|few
CASSLYLAGGNEQFF
TGTGCCAGCAGTTTGTATTTAGCGGGGGGCAATGAGCAGTTCTTC
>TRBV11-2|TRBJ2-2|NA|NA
CASSLETPVGGELFF
TGTGCCAGCAGCTTAGAGACCCCGGTGGGCGGGGAGCTGTTTTTT
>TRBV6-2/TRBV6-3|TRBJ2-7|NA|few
CASTYIENTYEQYF
TGTGCCAGCACCTACATAGAAAATACCTACGAGCAGTACTTC
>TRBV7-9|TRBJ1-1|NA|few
CASSLVRYPEAFF
TGTGCCAGCAGCTTAGTGCGCTATCCTGAAGCTTTCTTT
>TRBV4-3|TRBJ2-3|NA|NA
CASSQELNPDTQYF
TGCGCCAGCAGCCAAGAGTTAAATCCAGATACGCAGTATTTT
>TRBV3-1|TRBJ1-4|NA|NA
CASSQGIEKLFF
TGTGCCAGCAGCCAAGGGATTGAAAAACTGTTTTTT
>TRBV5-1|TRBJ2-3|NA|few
CASGPGSTDTQYF
TGCGCCAGCGGTCCGGGCAGCACAGATACGCAGTATTTT
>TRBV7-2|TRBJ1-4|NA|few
CASSSTYEKLFF
TGTGCCAGCAGCTCGACGTATGAAAAACTGTTTTTT
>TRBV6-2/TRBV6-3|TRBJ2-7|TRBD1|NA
CASSYSGTGGYEQYF
TGTGCCAGCAGTTACTCCGGGACAGGGGGTTACGAGCAGTACTTC
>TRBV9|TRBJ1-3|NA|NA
CASSGLDGNTIYF
TGTGCCAGCAGCGGACTAGATGGAAACACCATATATTTT
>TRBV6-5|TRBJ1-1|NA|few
CASSYSGRAEAFF
TGTGCCAGCAGTTACTCGGGAAGAGCTGAAGCTTTCTTT
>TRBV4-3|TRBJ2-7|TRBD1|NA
CASSRYYRGNYEQYF
TGCGCCAGCAGCCGCTATTACAGGGGAAACTACGAGCAGTACTTC
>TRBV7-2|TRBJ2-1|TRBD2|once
CASSLLFPPLAGGMYNEQFF
TGTGCCAGCAGCCTCCTTTTCCCCCCCCTAGCGGGAGGGATGTACAATGAGCAGTTCTTC
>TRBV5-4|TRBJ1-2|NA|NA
CASSLPQVNYGYTF
TGTGCCAGCAGTTTACCACAGGTTAACTATGGCTACACCTTC
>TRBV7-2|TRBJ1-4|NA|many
CASSPFLIPNEKLFF
TGTGCCAGCAGCCCGTTCCTTATTCCTAATGAAAAACTGTTTTTT
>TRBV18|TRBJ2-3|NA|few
CASSSSTGYTDTQYF
TGTGCCAGCTCATCCTCTACAGGGTACACAGATACGCAGTATTTT
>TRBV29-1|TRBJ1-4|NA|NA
CSFRGLNNEKLFF
TGCAGCTTTCGGGGTCTAAATAATGAAAAACTGTTTTTT
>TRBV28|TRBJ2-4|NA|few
CASSLFTGEVKNIQYF
TGTGCCAGCAGTTTATTTACAGGGGAGGTCAAAAACATTCAGTACTTC
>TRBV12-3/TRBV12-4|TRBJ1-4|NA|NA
CASSLAGADEKLFF
TGTGCCAGCAGTTTAGCGGGGGCGGATGAAAAACTGTTTTTT
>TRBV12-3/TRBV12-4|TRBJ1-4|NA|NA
CASSLGRPVGTNEKLFF
TGTGCCAGCAGTCTGGGGCGGCCAGTTGGCACTAATGAAAAACTGTTTTTT
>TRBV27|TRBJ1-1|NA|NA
CASRIDPDLNTEAFF
TGTGCCAGCAGAATTGACCCCGACCTGAACACTGAAGCTTTCTTT
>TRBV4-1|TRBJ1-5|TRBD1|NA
CASSQDQGVYSNQPQHF
TGCGCCAGCAGCCAAGATCAGGGGGTCTATAGCAATCAGCCCCAGCATTTT
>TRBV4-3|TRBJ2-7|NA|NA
CASSQERSGNYEQYF
TGCGCCAGCAGCCAAGAAAGGTCGGGGAACTACGAGCAGTACTTC
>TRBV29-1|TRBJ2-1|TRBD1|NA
CSVDWGNRGFYSYNEQFF
TGCAGCGTTGATTGGGGGAACAGGGGGTTCTACTCCTACAATGAGCAGTTCTTC
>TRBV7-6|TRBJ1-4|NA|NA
CASSFQGDEKLFF
TGTGCCAGCAGCTTCCAAGGGGATGAAAAACTGTTTTTT
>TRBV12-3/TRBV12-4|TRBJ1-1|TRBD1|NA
CASRTDRGNTEAFF
TGTGCCAGCAGAACGGACAGGGGGAACACTGAAGCTTTCTTT
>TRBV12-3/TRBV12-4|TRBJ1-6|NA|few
CASRWGGNSPLHF
TGTGCCAGCAGATGGGGGGGGAATTCACCCCTCCACTTT
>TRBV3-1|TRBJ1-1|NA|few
CASSQEGGGTEAFF
TGTGCCAGCAGCCAAGAGGGTGGGGGCACTGAAGCTTTCTTT
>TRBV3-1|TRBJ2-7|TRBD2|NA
CASSRGGLSSYEQYF
TGTGCCAGCAGCCGGGGGGGACTCTCCTCCTACGAGCAGTACTTC
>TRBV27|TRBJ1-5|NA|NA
CASSSSPNQPQHF
TGTGCCAGCAGTTCCAGTCCCAATCAGCCCCAGCATTTT
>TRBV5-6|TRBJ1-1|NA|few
CASSSRYGNTEAFF
TGTGCCAGCAGCTCCAGGTATGGGAACACTGAAGCTTTCTTT
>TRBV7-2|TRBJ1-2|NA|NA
CASSPGEGYYGYTF
TGTGCCAGCAGCCCCGGCGAAGGCTACTATGGCTACACCTTC
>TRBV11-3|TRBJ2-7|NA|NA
CASSLDTGYEQYF
TGTGCCAGCAGCTTAGACACGGGCTACGAGCAGTACTTC
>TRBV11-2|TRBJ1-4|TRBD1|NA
CASRTGTANEKLFF
TGTGCCAGCAGGACCGGGACAGCTAATGAAAAACTGTTTTTT
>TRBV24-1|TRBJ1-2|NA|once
CATSDSNYGYTF
TGTGCCACCAGTGATTCGAACTATGGCTACACCTTC
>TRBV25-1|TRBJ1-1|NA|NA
CASSPSGTEAFF
TGTGCCAGCAGTCCGTCGGGCACTGAAGCTTTCTTT
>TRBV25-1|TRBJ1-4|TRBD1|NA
CASSAPYRGDNEKLFF
TGTGCCAGCAGTGCACCTTACAGGGGCGATAATGAAAAACTGTTTTTT
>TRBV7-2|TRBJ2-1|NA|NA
CASSRFRDVSYNEQFF
TGTGCCAGCAGCCGCTTTCGAGATGTATCCTACAATGAGCAGTTCTTC
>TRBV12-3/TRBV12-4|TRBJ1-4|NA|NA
CASSLGGSPGEKLFF
TGTGCCAGCAGTTTAGGGGGGTCTCCGGGCGAAAAACTGTTTTTC
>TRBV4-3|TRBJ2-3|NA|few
CASSQAWGATDTQYF
TGCGCCAGCAGCCAAGCGTGGGGGGCCACAGATACGCAGTATTTT
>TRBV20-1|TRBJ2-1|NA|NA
CSARDRPEQDYNEQFF
TGCAGTGCTAGAGATAGGCCTGAGCAAGACTACAATGAGCAGTTCTTC
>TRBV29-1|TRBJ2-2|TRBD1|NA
CSVEAGTGGSTGELFF
TGCAGCGTTGAAGCGGGGACAGGGGGTAGCACCGGGGAGCTGTTTTTT
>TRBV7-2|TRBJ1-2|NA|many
CASSLVQSYGYTF
TGTGCCAGCAGCTTAGTGCAGAGCTATGGCTACACCTTC
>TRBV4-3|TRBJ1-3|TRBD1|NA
CASSDYRGGNTIYF
TGCGCCAGCAGCGACTACAGGGGTGGAAACACCATATATTTT
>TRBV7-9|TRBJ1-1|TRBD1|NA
CASSLNRGAEAFF
TGTGCCAGCAGCTTAAACAGGGGTGCTGAAGCTTTCTTT
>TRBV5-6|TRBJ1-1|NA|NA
CASSGGISGRWNTEAFF
TGTGCCAGCAGCGGAGGTATTTCAGGTCGATGGAACACTGAAGCTTTCTTT
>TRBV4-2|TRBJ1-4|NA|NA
CASSQGWGEKLFF
TGTGCCAGCAGCCAGGGTTGGGGTGAAAAACTGTTTTTT
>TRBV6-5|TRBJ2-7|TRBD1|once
CASSYLGTGDREQYF
TGTGCCAGCAGTTACCTCGGGACAGGGGACCGCGAGCAGTACTTC
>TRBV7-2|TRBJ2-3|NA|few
CASRNTRRDGTDTQYF
TGTGCCAGCCGCAACACCCGCCGGGACGGTACAGATACGCAGTATTTT
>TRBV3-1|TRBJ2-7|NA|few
CASSHLLAPYEQYF
TGTGCCAGCAGCCATCTATTAGCCCCCTACGAGCAGTACTTC
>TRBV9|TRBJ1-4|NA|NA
CASSRQATNEKLFF
TGTGCCAGCAGCCGACAAGCAACTAATGAAAAACTGTTTTTT
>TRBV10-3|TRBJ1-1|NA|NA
CAISESVGRPEAFF
TGTGCCATCAGTGAGTCGGTGGGGCGGCCTGAAGCTTTCTTT
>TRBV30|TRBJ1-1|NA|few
CAWGNRVDTEAFF
TGTGCCTGGGGCAACAGGGTGGACACTGAAGCTTTCTTT
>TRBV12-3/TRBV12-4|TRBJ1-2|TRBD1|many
CASSFGAGTGSHGYTF
TGTGCCAGCAGTTTCGGAGCCGGGACAGGGTCTCATGGCTACACCTTC
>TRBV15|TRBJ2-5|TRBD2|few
CATSIAGEVQETQYF
TGTGCCACCAGCATAGCGGGAGAGGTCCAAGAGACCCAGTACTTC
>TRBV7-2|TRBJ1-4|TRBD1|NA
CASSSGQGEWEKLFF
TGTGCCAGCAGCTCCGGACAGGGGGAGTGGGAAAAACTGTTTTTT
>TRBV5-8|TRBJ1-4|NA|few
CASSLRDNANEKLFF
TGTGCCAGCAGCTTGCGGGACAATGCTAATGAAAAACTGTTTTTT